The 30 T cell receptor beta chains below were found in one sample sequenced in a study of graft-versus-host responses after intestinal transplantation. Method: immunoSEQ multiplex PCR; TCRdb's copy keeps in-frame clones and lacks some. The sample lists around 20,000 clones; approximately 80% were seen once. The sequences come from PBMCs, collected 14 days after transplant. These receptors were taken from a human patient who received an intestinal transplant, so some T cells may come from the graft donor.

As to this clone: The same CDR3 can be traced to other DNA sequences in this sample. The CDR3 DNA sequence: TGTGCCAGTAATCCGGGACAGGGGAATTCCTACGAGCAGTACTTC. This gives the protein CASNPGQGNSYEQYF. The gene calls are TRBV19 and TRBJ2-7; 10 positions match TRBD1. V shed 7 bases, J shed 1 base, and the junction held 7 bases outside the gene matches. Germline V gene data show CDR1 as LNHDA and CDR2 as SQIVND (reference sequence). The CDR3 consists of 15 residues.

The rearrangement links TRBV5-6 to TRBJ2-5, with D tentatively TRBD2 (7 bases). CDR1 is SGHDT and CDR2 is YYEEEE in the germline V gene. V shed 0 bases and J shed 1 base, with 10 bases lying between them. CDR3 length: 15 amino acids. Here the CDR3 reads CASSLEGGAQETQYF. CDR3 sequence (DNA): TGTGCCAGCAGCTTGGAAGGGGGGGCCCAAGAGACCCAGTACTTC.

This clone was observed a few times. V usage is TRBV14 and J usage is TRBJ2-7; D is unresolved. The V gene's germline CDR1 is SGHDN and CDR2 FVKESK. This CDR3 has 11 amino acids. Trimming took 5 bases from V and 4 from J, leaving 6 bases between them. CDR3 bases: TGTGCCAGCAGCGTAGGGTACGAGCAGTACTTC. This encodes CASSVGYEQYF.

The chain employs TRBV5-1 and TRBJ2-6, with D unresolved. In germline, CDR1 is SGHRS, CDR2 YFSETQ. The CDR3 length is 14 residues. V gave up 4 bases and J gave up 1 base, with 6 bases separating them. This CDR3 reads CASSDRSGANVLTF. For the CDR3, the DNA is TGCGCCAGCAGCGATAGATCTGGGGCCAACGTCCTGACTTTC.

The chain has TRBV29-1 and TRBJ1-2; no definite D call. Trimming removed 2 bases from V and 0 bases from J, with 4 bases in between. The CDR3 extends over 12 amino acids. CDR1 and CDR2 (germline): SQVTM, ANQGSEA. Here the CDR3 DNA reads TGCAGCGTTGAATGGTCTAACTATGGCTACACCTTC. This encodes CSVEWSNYGYTF.

The chain has TRBV7-9 and TRBJ2-3; TRBD2 might be the D (5 bases). The CDR3 covers 14 residues. V gave up 1 base and J gave up 4 bases, with 9 bases separating them. Germline-derived CDR1 and CDR2 are SEHNR and FQNEAQ (reference sequence). DNA for the CDR3: TGTGCCAGCAGCTTAGGACTAAGCGCAGATACGCAGTATTTT. Translation gives CASSLGLSADTQYF.

This clone has only a few counts. This chain links TRBV10-2 with TRBJ1-1; D gene ambiguous. Germline V gene sequence: CDR1 WSHSY, CDR2 SAAADI. The CDR3 contains 13 residues. V gave up 2 bases and J gave up 5 bases, with 9 bases separating them. The CDR3 region is CASSEGVGTEAFF. In DNA form, the CDR3 reads TGCGCCAGCAGTGAGGGGGTGGGGACTGAAGCTTTCTTT.

V and J are TRBV7-6 and TRBJ2-7, with D unclear. V gave up 4 bases and J gave up 3 bases, with 7 bases separating them. The V gene's germline CDR1 is SGHVS and CDR2 FNYEAQ. The CDR3 extends over 12 amino acids. CDR3 region: CASSSHHYEQYF. The CDR3 nucleotides are TGTGCCAGCAGCTCACACCACTACGAGCAGTACTTC.

The V and J genes are TRBV12-2 and TRBJ2-3; the D call TRBD1 from the table was never checked on the DNA. TRBV12-2 is a pseudogene locus. The CDR3 has 16 amino acids. This chain's CDR3 is CASRLAIQGGTDTQYF. The CDR3 DNA is TGTGCAAGTCGCTTAGCGATTCAGGGGGGCACAGATACGCAGTATTTT.

This chain links TRBV7-3 with TRBJ1-1; D remains ambiguous. The CDR3 runs 13 residues. Germline-derived CDR1 and CDR2 are SGHTA and FQGTGA. V lost 2 bases, J lost 4 bases, and 8 bases lay in between. The CDR3 sequence: CASSLGEGTEAFF. The CDR3, as DNA: TGTGCCAGCAGCTTAGGTGAGGGCACTGAAGCTTTCTTT.

This clone was found once. The chain couples TRBV6-5 to TRBJ1-1; D is ambiguous. Germline loops: CDR1 MNHEY, CDR2 SVGAGI. The CDR3 has 13 residues. With 8 bases removed from V and 7 bases from J, the gap between germline ends came to 17 bases. The CDR3 DNA sequence: TGTGCCAGCCTGACTCGCAATGGAGGTGAAGCTTTCTTT. Translated, it gives CASLTRNGGEAFF.

The rearrangement links TRBV5-1 to TRBJ2-1; D is unclear. The germline gives CDR1 SGHRS, CDR2 YFSETQ. V was pared by 0 bases and J by 0 bases, with 1 base between. The CDR3 contains 13 residues. The DNA for the CDR3 is TGCGCCAGCAGCTTGGACTCCTACAATGAGCAGTTCTTC. Protein product: CASSLDSYNEQFF.

This clone came up once. The V call is TRBV9, the J call TRBJ2-2, with 8 bases matching TRBD1. The CDR3 consists of 15 residues. V dropped 1 base and J dropped 3; count of bases not matched to a gene: 2. The V gene's germline CDR1 is SGDLS and CDR2 YYNGEE. The CDR3 coding sequence is TGTGCCAGCAGCGTATCAGGGGGCGACACCGGGGAGCTGTTTTTT. It encodes CASSVSGGDTGELFF.

The CDR3 protein is CASSPSTDTQYF. In DNA form, the CDR3 reads TGTGCCAGCAGTCCTAGCACAGATACGCAGTATTTT. The gene calls are TRBV9 and TRBJ2-3; D gene uncertain. Germline values: CDR1 SGDLS, CDR2 YYNGEE. The V gene lost 5 bases and the J gene lost 0 bases, with 4 bases spanning the gap. CDR3 length: 12 amino acids.

This clone was seen just once. At one end, the junction sequence differs from germline, possibly due to a read error. CDR3: CARSDPIWGRAGGVDSPLHF. DNA of the CDR3: TGTGCCCGCAGTGACCCCATTTGGGGCAGGGCCGGGGGGGTGGATTCACCCCTCCACTTT. The chain carries TRBV2 and TRBJ1-6; D may be TRBD1 (5 bases). There are 20 residues in the CDR3. Germline CDR1 reads SNHLY; CDR2 reads FYNNEI.

The chain carries TRBV4-2 and TRBJ1-5; 8 bases align to TRBD1. From germline, CDR1 is LGHNA and CDR2 YNFKEQ. The CDR3 covers 17 residues. Trimming removed 4 bases from V and 1 base from J; junction bases left unmatched: 9. This CDR3 is CASSPDRQGASNQPQHF. The CDR3 nucleotides read TGTGCCAGCAGCCCAGACCGGCAGGGGGCGAGCAATCAGCCCCAGCATTTT.

The chain combines TRBV7-9 with TRBJ2-5; unclear D gene. V lost 1 base to trimming and J lost 2 bases, with 8 bases between them. The CDR3 totals 14 residues. CDR1 is SEHNR, CDR2 FQNEAQ, per germline (reference sequence). The CDR3 DNA reads TGTGCCAGCAGCTTAGGGCAGACACAAGAGACCCAGTACTTC. It encodes CASSLGQTQETQYF.

The rearrangement uses TRBV5-1 and TRBJ2-3; D may be TRBD2 (6 bases). The CDR3 runs to 14 residues. The V gene lost 0 bases and the J gene lost 4 bases, with 9 bases spanning the gap. Germline assignment: CDR1 SGHRS and CDR2 YFSETQ. The CDR3 reads CASSLASVADTQYF. The CDR3 region has the DNA TGCGCCAGCAGCTTGGCTAGCGTGGCAGATACGCAGTATTTT. Filled out from reference TRBV5-1 and TRBJ2-3, the complete variable domain reads KAGVTQTPRYLIKTRGQQVTLSCSPISGHRSVSWYQQTPGQGLQFLFEYFSETQRNKGNFPGRFSGRQFSNSRSEMNVSTLELGDSALYLCASSLASVADTQYFGPGTRLTVL.

This chain links TRBV12-5 with TRBJ2-3; 9 bases line up with TRBD2. Germline V CDR1 and CDR2: LGHNT, FRNRAP. Trimming at V came to 0 bases and at J to 5 bases, leaving 12 bases not matched to a gene. CDR3 length equals 18 residues. CDR3 residues: CASGLVLGGLASGDTQYF. DNA for the CDR3: TGTGCTAGTGGTTTGGTACTAGGGGGACTAGCCTCTGGAGATACGCAGTATTTT.

The sample holds one count of this clone. J is TRBJ2-6 and V is TRBV21-1; no check of the table's D call, TRBD1, against the DNA was made. TRBV21-1 is labeled a pseudogene. CDR3 size: 23 residues. CDR3: CASRQFTEQVVCSCSSGANVLTF. The CDR3 DNA sequence: TGTGCCAGCAGACAATTCACGGAACAGGTTGTATGTTCTTGCTCCTCTGGGGCCAACGTCCTGACTTTC.

V and J are TRBV4-1 and TRBJ1-1; D is ambiguous. Deletions cut 4 bases from V and 4 bases from J, with 10 bases between. CDR1 and CDR2 (germline): MGHRA, YSYEKL. The CDR3 runs to 13 residues. CDR3 protein: CASSRPSGTEAFF. The CDR3 nucleotides read TGCGCCAGCAGCCGACCATCTGGCACTGAAGCTTTCTTT.

The chain employs TRBV7-2 and TRBJ1-3, with D perhaps TRBD1 (5 bases). Trimming removed 2 bases at V and 1 base at J, with 6 bases between. The CDR3 consists of 14 residues. Per the germline V gene, CDR1 is SGHTA and CDR2 is FQGNSA. CDR3: CASSLSGSGNTIYF. The CDR3 region has the DNA TGTGCCAGCAGCTTATCAGGGTCTGGAAACACCATATATTTT. Using reference TRBV7-2 and TRBJ1-3 for the parts outside the CDR3, the full variable domain is GAGVSQSPSNKVTEKGKDVELRCDPISGHTALYWYRQSLGQGLEFLIYFQGNSAPDKSGLPSDRFSAERTGGSVSTLTIQRTQQEDSAVYLCASSLSGSGNTIYFGEGSWLTVV.

The chain uses TRBV6-4 and TRBJ2-3; 8 bases match TRBD2. CDR3 length: 20 amino acids. CDR1 is MRHNA and CDR2 is SNTAGT in the germline V gene. The junction had 19 bases not matched to a gene; V was cut back by 5 bases and J by 0 bases. As DNA, the CDR3 is TGTGCCAGCAGTCCCACCGGGGGGGCCCCGGGGGCTTACAGCACAGATACGCAGTATTTT. Its translation: CASSPTGGAPGAYSTDTQYF.

V is TRBV2 and J is TRBJ2-1; TRBD1 matches at 7 bases. Germline CDR1 and CDR2: SNHLY and FYNNEI. The ends lost 8 bases at V and 4 bases at J; junction bases unmatched: 8. CDR3 length: 14 amino acids. The CDR3 coding sequence is TGTGCCAGCGGCCTCGGACAGGCGTACAATGAGCAGTTCTTC. Encoded protein: CASGLGQAYNEQFF.

The chain couples TRBV5-1 to TRBJ1-6; 8 nucleotides align to TRBD1. CDR1 is SGHRS, CDR2 YFSETQ, per germline. The CDR3 runs to 14 residues. V dropped 3 bases and J dropped 7; count of bases not matched to a gene: 3. In DNA, the CDR3 is TGCGCCAGCAGCTCCGGGACAGGCAATTCACCCCTCCACTTT. Its translation is CASSSGTGNSPLHF.

The chain recombines TRBV5-5 with TRBJ2-7; D unclear. CDR3 size: 12 residues. Deletions cut 1 base from V and 3 bases from J, with 5 bases between. Germline CDR1 and CDR2: SGHKS and YYEKEE (reference sequence). The CDR3 region has the DNA TGTGCCAGCAGCTTGCTCAGCTACGAGCAGTACTTC. Translating gives CASSLLSYEQYF.

The rearrangement links TRBV19 to TRBJ2-1; 9 bases map to TRBD2. In germline, CDR1 is LNHDA, CDR2 SQIVND (reference sequence). The CDR3 sequence is 19 residues long. Losses at the gene ends were 3 bases for V and 0 bases for J; bases not matched to a gene: 12. The CDR3 nucleotides are TGTGCCAGTAGTATTTCTAACCTTTTAGCGGGGGCCTCCTACAATGAGCAGTTCTTC. As protein: CASSISNLLAGASYNEQFF.

This chain connects TRBV6-5 to TRBJ1-2, with D hard to call. Germline CDR1 MNHEY, CDR2 SVGAGI. This CDR3 region has 14 residues. V lost 0 bases and J lost 4, with 9 bases in between. CDR3 loop: CASSYSGRFYGYTF. CDR3 in DNA: TGTGCCAGCAGTTACTCAGGCCGCTTCTATGGCTACACCTTC.

The chain couples TRBV4-1 to TRBJ2-4; 8 bases fit TRBD2. Trimming at V came to 1 base and at J to 7 bases, leaving 12 bases not matched to a gene. This CDR3 is 17 amino acids long. CDR1 and CDR2 (germline): MGHRA, YSYEKL. The CDR3 region has the DNA TGCGCCAGCAGCCAAGTGGGCGGCGGGAGGAGAGGGAACATTCAGTACTTC. This translates into CASSQVGGGRRGNIQYF.

The chain combines TRBV7-9 with TRBJ2-6; maybe TRBD1 (7 bases). CDR1 is SEHNR and CDR2 is FQNEAQ in the germline V gene (reference sequence). The CDR3 totals 15 residues. Trimming stripped 5 bases from V and 3 bases from J, with 11 bases between. The CDR3 nucleotides read TGTGCCAGCAGCCAGGGGGGACTTGGGGCCAACGTCCTGACTTTC. Encoded protein: CASSQGGLGANVLTF.